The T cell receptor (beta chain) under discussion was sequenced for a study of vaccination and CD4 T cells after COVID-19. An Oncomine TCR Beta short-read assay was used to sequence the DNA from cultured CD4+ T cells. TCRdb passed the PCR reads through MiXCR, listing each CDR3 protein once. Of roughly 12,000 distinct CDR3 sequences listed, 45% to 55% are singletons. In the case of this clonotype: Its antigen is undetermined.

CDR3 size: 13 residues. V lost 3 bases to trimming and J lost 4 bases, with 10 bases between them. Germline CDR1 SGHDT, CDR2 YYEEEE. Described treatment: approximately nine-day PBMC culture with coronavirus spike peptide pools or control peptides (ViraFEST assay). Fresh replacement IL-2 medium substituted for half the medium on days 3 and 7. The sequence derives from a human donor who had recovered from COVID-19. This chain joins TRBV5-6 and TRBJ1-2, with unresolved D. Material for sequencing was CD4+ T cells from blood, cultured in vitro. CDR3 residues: CASSSARTYGYTF. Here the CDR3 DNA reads TGTGCCAGCAGCTCAGCCCGGACCTATGGCTACACCTTC.